This T cell receptor beta chain was profiled in a study of cytomegalovirus exposure and HLA in healthy donors. Concerning this clone: Its antigen is still unknown.

Per germline, CDR1 SGDLS and CDR2 YYNGEE. The CDR3 runs to 16 residues. V shed 4 bases and J shed 0 bases, with 14 bases lying between them. The study, taken as a whole, reports: Highest at DRB1 and lowest at HLA-C, TCR association rates differed among HLA loci in a later analysis.

PCR used 60 Vbeta primers and 13 Jbeta primers. As handled by the study authors: Per a later analysis, the number of unique TCR beta chains was about 80 million, of which 9 million to 12 million were shared. The assay was immunoSEQ multiplex PCR, and TCRdb's table has in-frame clones only and misses some. For V, J and clone size, that table is used; D and trimming come from the DNA. The listing contains about 75,000 clones. This TCR derives from a man younger than 35 in good health and CMV-seropositive. The sequenced sample was PBMCs. The chain couples TRBV9 to TRBJ1-3; D is possibly TRBD1 (5 bases). CDR3: CASSPRGDLSGNTIYF. DNA for the CDR3: TGTGCCAGCAGCCCGCGGGGGGACCTCTCTGGAAACACCATATATTTT.